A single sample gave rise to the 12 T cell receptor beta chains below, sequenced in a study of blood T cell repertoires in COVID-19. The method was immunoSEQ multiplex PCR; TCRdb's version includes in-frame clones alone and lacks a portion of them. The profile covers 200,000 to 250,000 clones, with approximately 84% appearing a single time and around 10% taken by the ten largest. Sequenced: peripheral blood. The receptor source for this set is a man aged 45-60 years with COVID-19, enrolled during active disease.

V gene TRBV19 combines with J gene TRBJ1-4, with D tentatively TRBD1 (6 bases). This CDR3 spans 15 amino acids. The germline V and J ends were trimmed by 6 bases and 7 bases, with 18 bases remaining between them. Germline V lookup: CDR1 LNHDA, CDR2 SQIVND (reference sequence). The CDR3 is CASRGRDIEREKLFF. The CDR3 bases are TGTGCCAGTAGGGGCAGGGACATCGAACGTGAAAAACTGTTTTTT.

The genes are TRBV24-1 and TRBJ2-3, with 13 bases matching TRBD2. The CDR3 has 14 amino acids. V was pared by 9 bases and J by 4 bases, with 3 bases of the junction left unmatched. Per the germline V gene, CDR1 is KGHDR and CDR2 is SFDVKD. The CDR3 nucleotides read TGTGCCACCTCGACTAGCGGGGGGTCAGATACGCAGTATTTT. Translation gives CATSTSGGSDTQYF.

The chain's CDR3 is CASTPGPNTEAFF. DNA of the CDR3: TGTGCCAGTACCCCTGGGCCCAACACTGAAGCTTTCTTT. The chain is built from TRBV19 and TRBJ1-1, with D unresolved. The CDR3 sequence is 13 residues long. V lost 7 bases to trimming and J lost 2 bases, with 11 bases between them. Germline-derived CDR1 and CDR2 are LNHDA and SQIVND (reference sequence).

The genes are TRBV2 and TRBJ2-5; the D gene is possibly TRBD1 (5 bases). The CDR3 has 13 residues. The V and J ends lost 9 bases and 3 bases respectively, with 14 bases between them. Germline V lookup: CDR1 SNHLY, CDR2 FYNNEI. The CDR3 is CASPQVREETQYF. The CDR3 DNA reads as TGTGCCAGTCCACAGGTTCGGGAAGAGACCCAGTACTTC.

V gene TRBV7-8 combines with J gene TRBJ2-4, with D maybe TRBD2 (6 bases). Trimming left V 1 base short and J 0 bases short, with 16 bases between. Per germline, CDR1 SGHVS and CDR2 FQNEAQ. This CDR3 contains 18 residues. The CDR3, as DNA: TGTGCCAGCAGCTTAGTTTGGGTAGGGGAGGTAGCCAAAAACATTCAGTACTTC. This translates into CASSLVWVGEVAKNIQYF.

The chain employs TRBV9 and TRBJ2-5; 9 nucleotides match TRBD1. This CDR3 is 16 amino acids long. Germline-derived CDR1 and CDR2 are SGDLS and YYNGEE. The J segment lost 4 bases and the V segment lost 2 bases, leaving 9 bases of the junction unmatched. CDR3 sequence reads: CASSVLGTGFLETQYF. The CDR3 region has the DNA TGTGCCAGCAGCGTCCTCGGGACAGGGTTTTTAGAGACCCAGTACTTC.

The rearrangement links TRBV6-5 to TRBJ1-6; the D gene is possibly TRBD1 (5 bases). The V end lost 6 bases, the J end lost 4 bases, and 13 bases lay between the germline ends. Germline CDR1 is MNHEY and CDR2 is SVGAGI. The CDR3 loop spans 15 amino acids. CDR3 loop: CASSRVSQYNSPLHF. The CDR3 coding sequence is TGTGCCAGCAGCAGGGTTTCCCAATATAATTCACCCCTCCACTTT.

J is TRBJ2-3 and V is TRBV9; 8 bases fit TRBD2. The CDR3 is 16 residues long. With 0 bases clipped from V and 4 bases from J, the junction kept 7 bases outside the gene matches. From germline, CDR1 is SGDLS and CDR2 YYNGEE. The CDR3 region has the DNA TGTGCCAGCAGCGTAGTAGGGACTAGTGCGTCAGATACGCAGTATTTT. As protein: CASSVVGTSASDTQYF.

The CDR3 is CASSVAGLAGGIDTQYF. CDR3 in DNA: TGTGCCAGCAGCGTGGCGGGACTAGCGGGGGGTATAGATACGCAGTATTTT. The rearrangement uses TRBV5-4 and TRBJ2-3, with TRBD2 identical over 15 bases. Losses at the gene ends were 4 bases for V and 5 bases for J; bases not matched to a gene: 8. CDR3 length equals 17 residues. Germline CDR1 reads SGHNT; CDR2 reads YYREEE (reference sequence).

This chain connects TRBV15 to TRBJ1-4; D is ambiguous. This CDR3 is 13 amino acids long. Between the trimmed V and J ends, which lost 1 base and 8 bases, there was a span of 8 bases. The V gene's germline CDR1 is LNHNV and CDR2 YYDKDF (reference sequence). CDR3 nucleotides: TGTGCCACCAGCAGAGGATTTACAGAAAAACTGTTTTTT. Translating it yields CATSRGFTEKLFF.

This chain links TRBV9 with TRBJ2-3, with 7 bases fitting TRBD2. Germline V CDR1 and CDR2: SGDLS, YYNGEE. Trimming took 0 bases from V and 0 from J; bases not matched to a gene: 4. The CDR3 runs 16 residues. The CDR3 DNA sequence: TGTGCCAGCAGCGTAGTCCCTAGCGGAAGCACAGATACGCAGTATTTT. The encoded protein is CASSVVPSGSTDTQYF.

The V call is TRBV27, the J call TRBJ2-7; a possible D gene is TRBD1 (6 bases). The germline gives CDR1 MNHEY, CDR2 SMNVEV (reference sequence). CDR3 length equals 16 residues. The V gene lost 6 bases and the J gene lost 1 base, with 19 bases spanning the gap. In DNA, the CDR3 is TGTGCCAGCAGGCGAAGGGGGACGGAGGCATCCTACGAGCAGTACTTC. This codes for CASRRRGTEASYEQYF.